This TCR beta chain was observed in a study of cytomegalovirus exposure and HLA in healthy donors. Study results and caveats: Later analysis showed most CMV-associated TCR beta chains appearing HLA-restricted. Some V segments, TRBV6-2 and TRBV6-3 among them, were indistinguishable and were therefore excluded. Being productive about 87% or about 30% of the time was typical of most TCR beta V segments in an earlier analysis.

The PCR was carried out with 60 Vbeta primers and 13 Jbeta primers. The assay was immunoSEQ multiplex PCR, and TCRdb's table has in-frame clones only and misses some. The sample records some 130,000 clones, approximately 78% being singletons. CDR1 and CDR2 (germline): SGHRS, YFSETQ. V dropped 0 bases and J dropped 6; count of bases not matched to a gene: 0. The CDR3 runs 13 residues. Remarks on this clone: Antigen specificity is unknown.

The chain employs TRBV5-1 and TRBJ2-1, with 7 bases identical to TRBD1. The receptor was isolated from a female donor in good health and CMV-seronegative. Sequences were obtained from PBMCs. The CDR3 DNA is TGCGCCAGCAGCTTGGACAGGGGCAATGAGCAGTTCTTC. Protein sequence: CASSLDRGNEQFF.